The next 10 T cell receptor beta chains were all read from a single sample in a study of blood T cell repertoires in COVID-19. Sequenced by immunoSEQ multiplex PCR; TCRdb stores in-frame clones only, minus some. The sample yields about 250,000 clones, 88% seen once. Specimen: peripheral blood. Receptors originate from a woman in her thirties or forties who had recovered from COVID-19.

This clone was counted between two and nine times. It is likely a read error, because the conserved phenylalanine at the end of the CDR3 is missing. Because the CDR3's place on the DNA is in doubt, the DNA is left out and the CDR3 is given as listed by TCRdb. This chain's CDR3 is CSAPTGEL. The chain combines TRBV20-1 with TRBJ1-2. Germline V gives CDR1 DFQATT, CDR2 SNEGSKA (reference sequence). The CDR3 length is 8 residues, termini included.

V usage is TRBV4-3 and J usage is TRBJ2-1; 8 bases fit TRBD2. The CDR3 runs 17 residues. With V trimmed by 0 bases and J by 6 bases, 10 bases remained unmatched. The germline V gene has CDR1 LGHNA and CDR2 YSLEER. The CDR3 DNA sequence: TGCGCCAGCAGCCAAGATTGGGGGCTAGCGGGCGGCAATGAGCAGTTCTTC. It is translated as CASSQDWGLAGGNEQFF.

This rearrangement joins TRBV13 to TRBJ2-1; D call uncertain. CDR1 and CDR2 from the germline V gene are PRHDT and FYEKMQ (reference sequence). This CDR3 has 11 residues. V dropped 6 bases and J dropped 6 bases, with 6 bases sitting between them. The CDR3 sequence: CASRGFNEQFF. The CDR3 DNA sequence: TGTGCCAGCAGGGGCTTCAATGAGCAGTTCTTC.

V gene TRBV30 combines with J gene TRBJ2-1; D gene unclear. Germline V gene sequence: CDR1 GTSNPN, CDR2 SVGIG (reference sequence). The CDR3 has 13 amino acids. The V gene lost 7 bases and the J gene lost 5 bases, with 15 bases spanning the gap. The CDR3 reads CASVPWPNNEQFF. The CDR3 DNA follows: TGTGCCTCCGTCCCTTGGCCAAACAATGAGCAGTTCTTC.

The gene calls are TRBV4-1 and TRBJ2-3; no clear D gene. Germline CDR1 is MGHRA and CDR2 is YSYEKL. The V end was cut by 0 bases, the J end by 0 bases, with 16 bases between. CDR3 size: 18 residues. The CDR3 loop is CASSQDLPIAASTDTQYF. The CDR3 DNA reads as TGCGCCAGCAGCCAAGACCTACCAATAGCAGCTAGCACAGATACGCAGTATTTT.

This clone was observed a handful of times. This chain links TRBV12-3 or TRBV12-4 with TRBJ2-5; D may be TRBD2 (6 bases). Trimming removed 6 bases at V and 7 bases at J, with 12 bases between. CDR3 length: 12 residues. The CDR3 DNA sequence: TGTGCCAGCAGCCGGGAGCAGCGGACCCAGTACTTC. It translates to CASSREQRTQYF.

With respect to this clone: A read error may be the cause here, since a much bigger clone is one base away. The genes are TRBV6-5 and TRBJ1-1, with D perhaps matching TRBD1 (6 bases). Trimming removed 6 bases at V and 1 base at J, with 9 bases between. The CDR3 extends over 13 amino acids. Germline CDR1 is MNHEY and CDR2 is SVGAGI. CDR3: CASSQTGNTEAFF. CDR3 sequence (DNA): TGTGCCAGCAGCCAGACAGGGAACACTGAAGCTTTCTTT.

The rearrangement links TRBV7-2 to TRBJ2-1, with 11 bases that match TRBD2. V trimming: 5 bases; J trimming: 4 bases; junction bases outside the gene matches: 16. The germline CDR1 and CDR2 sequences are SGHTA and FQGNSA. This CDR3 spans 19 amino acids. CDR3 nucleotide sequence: TGTGCCAGCAGCGCGAGGGCCCCCCAGACTAGCGGGATATACAATGAGCAGTTCTTC. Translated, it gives CASSARAPQTSGIYNEQFF.

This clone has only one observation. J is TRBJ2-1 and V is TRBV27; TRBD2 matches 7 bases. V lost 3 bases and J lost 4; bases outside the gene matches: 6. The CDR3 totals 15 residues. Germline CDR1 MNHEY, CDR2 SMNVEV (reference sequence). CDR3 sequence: CASSFGLAAYNEQFF. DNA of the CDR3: TGTGCCAGCAGTTTTGGGCTAGCGGCTTACAATGAGCAGTTCTTC.

The CDR3 DNA reads as TGTGCCAGCAGCTTTGGCGGGGGGACCGGGGAGCTGTTTTTT. Residues: CASSFGGGTGELFF. J is TRBJ2-2 and V is TRBV5-4; TRBD2 aligns across 8 bases. J was trimmed by 5 bases and V by 2 bases; bases with no gene match: 2. This CDR3 is 14 amino acids long. Germline V gene data show CDR1 as SGHNT and CDR2 as YYREEE (reference sequence).